Listed here are 10 T cell receptor beta chains from one sample, sequenced in a study of spatial heterogeneity in lung cancer. A single record per CDR3 protein comes from TCRdb applying MiXCR to the 5' RACE reads. The sample lists around 5,000 distinct CDR3 sequences, over 4% seen once, with about 10% in the top ten. Documented time point: sample taken at primary tumor resection. Material: normal lung tissue next to the tumor, obtained at surgery. The receptor source for this set is a female donor with early-stage non-small cell lung cancer.

Within the sample, this clonotype is medium-sized. CDR3 in DNA: TGCGCCAGCAGCTTCTCCGCGACAGGGGGAAATTACTCACCCCTCCACTTT. It specifies CASSFSATGGNYSPLHF. The V call is TRBV5-1, the J call TRBJ1-6; 9 bases are shared with TRBD1. Germline assignment: CDR1 SGHRS and CDR2 YFSETQ. V was pared by 2 bases and J by 10 bases, with 13 bases of the junction left unmatched. The length of the CDR3 is 17 residues.

There are many counts of this clonotype. V usage is TRBV2 and J usage is TRBJ2-5; D might be TRBD1 or TRBD2, each matching 5 bases. V lost 4 bases and J 3 bases, leaving 12 bases between the germline ends. CDR3 length: 14 amino acids. The germline gives CDR1 SNHLY, CDR2 FYNNEI. CDR3 residues: CASSVGPGKETQYF. The CDR3 bases are TGTGCCAGCAGTGTGGGACCGGGGAAAGAGACCCAGTACTTC.

This clonotype was observed at least ten times. With a much larger clone just one base away, this may be a read error. The chain employs TRBV4-1 and TRBJ1-2; no definite D call. Germline V gives CDR1 MGHRA, CDR2 YSYEKL. The CDR3 loop spans 14 amino acids. CDR3 DNA sequence: TGCGCCAGCAGCCAAGACGGAGCTAACTATGGCTACAACTTC. This codes for CASSQDGANYGYNF.

By share of the sample, this clonotype is medium-sized. J is TRBJ2-2 and V is TRBV14, with 16 bases aligning to TRBD2. Germline values: CDR1 SGHDN, CDR2 FVKESK. The CDR3 loop spans 16 amino acids. J gave up 12 bases and V 1 base, and 5 bases lay outside the gene matches. This CDR3 reads CASSQVMGLAGGKLFF. The CDR3, as DNA: TGTGCCAGCAGCCAAGTCATGGGACTAGCGGGAGGGAAGCTGTTTTTT.

Relative to its sample, this clonotype is medium-sized. V usage is TRBV10-3 and J usage is TRBJ2-1, with D unclear. V lost 3 bases, J lost 4 bases, and 1 base lay in between. The CDR3 is made up of 11 amino acids. CDR1 and CDR2 (germline): ENHRY, SYGVKD. CDR3 nucleotide sequence: TGTGCCATCAGTGATTACAATGAGCAGTTCTTC. It yields the protein CAISDYNEQFF.

This clonotype is judged medium-sized. The chain combines TRBV27 with TRBJ1-6, with TRBD1 matching over 7 bases. Germline assignment: CDR1 MNHEY and CDR2 SMNVEV (reference sequence). V dropped 6 bases and J dropped 5; count of bases not matched to a gene: 7. This CDR3 comprises 15 residues. The CDR3 nucleotides read TGTGCCAGCAGCAACAGGGGAAAGAATAATTCACCCCTCCACTTT. Residues: CASSNRGKNNSPLHF.

In this sample, this clonotype is medium-sized. This chain connects TRBV19 to TRBJ2-1, with 9 positions matching TRBD2. Germline loops: CDR1 LNHDA, CDR2 SQIVND (reference sequence). This CDR3 comprises 16 residues. Unmatched junction bases numbered 10, after V lost 3 bases and J lost 7 bases. CDR3 amino acids: CASSILFAGGQNEQFF. The CDR3 bases are TGTGCCAGTAGTATTTTGTTCGCGGGAGGGCAAAATGAGCAGTTCTTC. Supplemented by reference TRBV19 and TRBJ2-1, the full variable domain reads DGGITQSPKYLFRKEGQNVTLSCEQNLNHDAMYWYRQDPGQGLRLIYYSQIVNDFQKGDIAEGYSVSREKKESFPLTVTSAQKNPTAFYLCASSILFAGGQNEQFFGPGTRLTVL.

This clonotype qualifies as medium-sized. CDR3 in DNA: TGTGCCAGCAGTTTTAGGGCAGCGGGTAGCAATCAGCCCCAGCATTTT. Residues: CASSFRAAGSNQPQHF. The chain uses TRBV27 and TRBJ1-5; D is unclear. The CDR3 runs to 16 residues. CDR1 and CDR2 from the germline V gene are MNHEY and SMNVEV (reference sequence). Trimming left V 3 bases short and J 0 bases short, with 12 bases between.

By sample share, this clonotype is medium-sized. The rearrangement links TRBV3-1 to TRBJ2-1, with 7 bases identical to TRBD2. The CDR3 spans 16 residues. The V and J ends lost 4 bases and 3 bases, in that order; junction bases with no gene match: 9. The germline V gene has CDR1 LGHDT and CDR2 YNNKEL (reference sequence). This chain's CDR3 is CASSPPSGTIYNEQFF. CDR3 coding DNA: TGTGCCAGCAGCCCTCCCAGCGGGACGATCTACAATGAGCAGTTCTTC.

By proportion, this clonotype is medium-sized. J is TRBJ1-1 and V is TRBV12-3 or TRBV12-4; D not resolved. The CDR3 is 11 amino acids. Trimming shortened V by 3 bases and J by 10 bases, and 9 bases separated the two germline ends. The CDR3 DNA reads as TGTGCCAGCAGTTTCGAGGGTCCAGCTTTCTTT. Translated, it gives CASSFEGPAFF.